This is a list of T cell receptor beta chains from one sample in a study of shared clonotypes between healthy human individuals. Profiling relied on immunoSEQ multiplex PCR, and the TCRdb table lists in-frame clones only, not all of them. This table holds roughly 220,000 clones, approximately 65% found once. Specimen: memory CD4+ T cells sorted from blood. The receptor source for this set is a man between 25 and 39 years old in good health. Both conserved end residues are part of each CDR3. The D gene is left open where the match is weak. For some rows the clone size is stated as once, few or many, or as a class when expanded; others skip it.

d_gene	abundance	v_gene	j_gene	CDR3aa	CDR3nt
NA	NA	TRBV20-1	TRBJ2-5	CSAEYRGAQYF	TGCAGTGCCGAATACCGAGGGGCCCAGTACTTC
TRBD2	NA	TRBV19	TRBJ2-7	CASKERDTYEQYF	TGTGCCAGTAAGGAGCGGGATACCTACGAGCAGTACTTC
TRBD1	NA	TRBV2	TRBJ2-7	CASREQGPTYEQYF	TGTGCCAGCAGGGAACAGGGGCCCACCTACGAGCAGTACTTC
TRBD1	NA	TRBV29-1	TRBJ2-5	CSVEEDRGRSETQYF	TGCAGCGTTGAAGAAGACAGGGGAAGGTCAGAGACCCAGTACTTC
TRBD2	NA	TRBV27	TRBJ2-1	CASSSPWASGRDEQFF	TGTGCCAGCAGTTCCCCGTGGGCTAGCGGGAGGGATGAGCAGTTCTTC
TRBD1	NA	TRBV10-3	TRBJ2-7	CAISDKTPLFTRTGASSYEQYF	TGTGCCATCAGCGATAAAACACCCCTATTCACTAGAACAGGGGCGAGCTCCTACGAGCAGTACTTC
TRBD2	NA	TRBV7-2	TRBJ2-7	CASSRTSLGSLYEQYF	TGTGCCAGCTCCCGGACTAGCTTGGGGTCTCTCTACGAGCAGTACTTC
TRBD1	NA	TRBV6-5	TRBJ2-2	CASSYRTGVNTGELFF	TGTGCCAGCAGTTACCGGACAGGGGTGAACACCGGGGAGCTGTTTTTT
TRBD1	NA	TRBV5-1	TRBJ2-5	CASSSSQGFGTQYF	TGCGCCAGCAGCTCATCACAGGGGTTTGGGACCCAGTACTTC
NA	NA	TRBV18	TRBJ2-7	CASSPGALNLYEQYF	TGTGCCAGCTCACCAGGGGCCTTAAATCTCTACGAGCAGTACTTC
TRBD1	NA	TRBV18	TRBJ2-7	CASSRDRRSYEQYF	TGTGCCAGCTCGCGGGACAGGAGAAGCTACGAGCAGTACTTC
NA	once	TRBV28	TRBJ2-4	CASNREIAKNIQYF	TGTGCCAGCAATAGGGAGATAGCCAAAAACATTCAGTACTTC
TRBD1	NA	TRBV7-7	TRBJ2-1	CASSLVGTGVGNEQFF	TGTGCTAGCAGCTTAGTGGGGACAGGGGTCGGCAATGAGCAGTTCTTC
NA	NA	TRBV7-2	TRBJ2-7	CASSLAGGNLFYEQYF	TGTGCCAGCAGTCTTGCAGGAGGTAACCTTTTCTACGAGCAGTACTTC
TRBD1	NA	TRBV5-8	TRBJ1-1	CASSIGTGGAGTEAFF	TGTGCCAGCAGCATCGGGACAGGGGGCGCGGGCACTGAAGCTTTCTTT
NA	NA	TRBV19	TRBJ2-7	CASSKRPQGNVRYEQYF	TGTGCCAGTAGTAAAAGACCACAGGGTAATGTCCGCTACGAGCAGTACTTC
TRBD2	NA	TRBV6-1	TRBJ2-2	CASRPGLAGTGELFF	TGTGCCAGCAGGCCGGGACTAGCGGGCACCGGGGAGCTGTTTTTT
TRBD2	NA	TRBV2	TRBJ2-1	CASVSGRSNEQFF	TGTGCCAGCGTAAGCGGGAGATCGAATGAGCAGTTCTTC
TRBD2	NA	TRBV6-4	TRBJ2-1	CASSAVRSGRVHEQFF	TGTGCCAGCAGTGCCGTTCGTAGCGGGAGGGTCCATGAGCAGTTCTTC
NA	NA	TRBV27	TRBJ1-5	CASRRQETNQPQHF	TGTGCCAGCAGGCGGCAGGAGACCAATCAGCCCCAGCATTTT
TRBD2	NA	TRBV29-1	TRBJ2-1	CSVETGGIYNEQFF	TGCAGCGTTGAAACGGGAGGAATCTACAATGAGCAGTTCTTC
TRBD1	few	TRBV2	TRBJ2-7	CASREQGPSYEQYF	TGTGCCAGCAGGGAACAGGGGCCCTCCTACGAGCAGTACTTC
TRBD1	NA	TRBV5-4	TRBJ1-1	CASSLGGTGGVTEAFF	TGTGCCAGCAGCCTGGGAGGGACAGGGGGGGTTACTGAAGCTTTCTTT
NA	NA	TRBV10-3	TRBJ2-1	CAISLGGLNEQFF	TGTGCCATCAGTCTCGGGGGTTTAAATGAGCAGTTCTTC
NA	once	TRBV9	TRBJ2-1	CASSERAVMTYNEQFF	TGTGCCAGCAGCGAGCGAGCGGTCATGACGTACAATGAGCAGTTCTTC
NA	NA	TRBV5-6	TRBJ1-1	CASSPGPTVFEAFF	TGTGCCAGCAGCCCGGGACCGACGGTATTTGAAGCTTTCTTT
NA	NA	TRBV9	TRBJ1-4	CASSVTGDNEKLFF	TGTGCCAGCAGCGTAACCGGAGATAATGAAAAACTGTTTTTT
TRBD2	many	TRBV7-9	TRBJ2-1	CASSLALAGTYNEQFF	TGTGCCAGCAGCTTAGCACTAGCGGGAACATACAATGAGCAGTTCTTC
TRBD2	once	TRBV9	TRBJ2-5	CASSVGAGGLGEETQYF	TGTGCCAGCAGCGTAGGAGCGGGAGGGCTTGGTGAAGAGACCCAGTACTTC
NA	NA	TRBV15	TRBJ2-1	CATSRTQGGLYNEQFF	TGTGCCACCAGCAGAACACAGGGAGGGTTGTACAATGAGCAGTTCTTC
NA	few	TRBV29-1	TRBJ2-3	CSVVAGNTDTQYF	TGCAGCGTTGTCGCGGGAAACACAGATACGCAGTATTTT
NA	NA	TRBV19	TRBJ1-2	CASNHPANYGYTF	TGTGCCAGTAATCATCCGGCTAACTATGGCTACACCTTC
NA	once	TRBV27	TRBJ2-1	CASSLSSNSYNEQFF	TGTGCCAGCAGTTTATCGTCTAACTCCTACAATGAGCAGTTCTTC
TRBD1	many	TRBV4-1	TRBJ1-2	CASSHLFGQAGYGYTF	TGCGCCAGCAGCCATTTATTTGGACAGGCCGGCTATGGCTACACCTTC
TRBD1	NA	TRBV11-2	TRBJ2-3	CASSSTGLTDTQYF	TGTGCCAGCAGCTCGACAGGGTTAACAGATACGCAGTATTTT
NA	few	TRBV10-2	TRBJ2-7	CASSRDSPYEQYF	TGCGCCAGCAGCCGGGACTCCCCCTACGAGCAGTACTTC
TRBD2	NA	TRBV25-1	TRBJ2-2	CASRDHGGDGELFF	TGTGCCAGCAGGGATCATGGGGGGGACGGGGAGCTGTTTTTT
NA	NA	TRBV9	TRBJ1-2	CASSTTPYYGYTF	TGTGCCAGCAGCACGACCCCCTACTATGGCTACACCTTC
NA	NA	TRBV19	TRBJ1-1	CAAQRRSNTEAFF	TGTGCCGCCCAAAGACGGTCGAACACTGAAGCTTTCTTT
NA	NA	TRBV9	TRBJ2-7	CASSVGVSYEQYF	TGTGCCAGCAGCGTAGGAGTTTCCTACGAGCAGTACTTC
TRBD1	once	TRBV7-8	TRBJ2-5	CASSLVGGQWQETQYF	TGTGCCAGCAGCTTAGTAGGGGGCCAGTGGCAAGAGACCCAGTACTTC
NA	NA	TRBV15	TRBJ2-5	CATSRGKGQETQYF	TGTGCCACCAGCAGAGGCAAGGGACAAGAGACCCAGTACTTC
NA	NA	TRBV7-2	TRBJ2-3	CASSRDNRDVRDTQYF	TGTGCCAGCAGCAGGGACAACCGGGACGTAAGAGATACGCAGTATTTT
NA	few	TRBV5-1	TRBJ2-4	CASSLATPPNIQYF	TGCGCCAGCAGCTTGGCGACCCCACCAAACATTCAGTACTTC
TRBD1	NA	TRBV6-4	TRBJ1-1	CASSDCGATGFDNVLNTEAFF	TGTGCCAGCAGTGACTGCGGGGCGACAGGGTTTGATAACGTACTGAACACTGAAGCTTTCTTT
TRBD2	NA	TRBV5-6	TRBJ2-1	CASSLRGLAGGRGYNEQFF	TGTGCCAGCAGCCTAAGGGGACTAGCGGGAGGTCGAGGCTACAATGAGCAGTTCTTC
TRBD1	NA	TRBV4-1	TRBJ2-2	CASSRTTGAGTGELFF	TGCGCCAGCAGCCGAACGACAGGGGCGGGCACCGGGGAGCTGTTTTTT
NA	NA	TRBV5-4	TRBJ2-7	CASSLTGTYEQYF	TGTGCCAGCAGCTTAACAGGGACCTACGAGCAGTACTTC
NA	NA	TRBV15	TRBJ1-4	CATSRAGAGDEKLFF	TGTGCCACCAGCAGAGCGGGGGCTGGGGATGAAAAACTGTTTTTT
NA	NA	TRBV4-3	TRBJ1-1	CASRTRGISNTEAFF	TGCGCCAGCCGAACCCGGGGGATATCGAACACTGAAGCTTTCTTT
NA	NA	TRBV10-3	TRBJ1-1	CAIKEGRPGRGAFF	TGTGCCATCAAGGAGGGTAGACCCGGGCGTGGAGCTTTCTTT
TRBD2	NA	TRBV5-1	TRBJ2-1	CASSGKGAFGTSGYNEQFF	TGCGCCAGCAGCGGGAAGGGGGCGTTTGGGACTAGCGGGTACAATGAGCAGTTCTTC
TRBD1	NA	TRBV18	TRBJ1-3	CASSGQQGAGNTIYF	TGTGCCAGCTCAGGACAACAGGGGGCTGGAAACACCATATATTTT
TRBD2	few	TRBV11-2	TRBJ2-1	CASSLGAGGRLNEQFF	TGTGCCAGCAGCTTAGGGGCGGGAGGGAGGTTGAATGAGCAGTTCTTC
NA	NA	TRBV28	TRBJ1-5	CASTLWGRLGRDQPQHF	TGTGCCAGCACCTTATGGGGGCGGCTGGGGAGGGATCAGCCCCAGCATTTT
NA	NA	TRBV28	TRBJ2-5	CASSLPMETQYF	TGTGCCAGCAGTCTCCCGATGGAGACCCAGTACTTC
NA	NA	TRBV21-1	TRBJ2-7	CASSNEVRGLRFYEQYF	TGTGCCAGCAGCAATGAGGTCAGGGGGCTCCGATTCTACGAGCAGTACTTC
TRBD1	NA	TRBV7-9	TRBJ2-1	CASSLTSGQEYNEQFF	TGTGCCAGCAGCTTAACCTCGGGACAGGAATACAATGAGCAGTTCTTC
NA	once	TRBV5-8	TRBJ2-1	CASSLFLGGRYNEQFF	TGTGCCAGCAGCTTGTTTTTGGGGGGCCGTTACAATGAGCAGTTCTTC